The present T cell receptor (beta chain) was sequenced within a study of blood T cells in healthy people across ages. Primed by a sample-barcoded 5' primer and a J-beta primer mix, a second PCR proceeded for about 6 to 11 cycles. MiXCR, applied by TCRdb to the 5' RACE reads, yields one record per CDR3 protein. The table records 850,000 or so distinct CDR3 sequences, roughly 26% of them present only once. CDR3 length equals 13 residues. Germline CDR1 and CDR2: DFQATT and SNEGSKA (reference sequence). This clonotype showed up just once. The sequenced sample was blood. This receptor was taken from a woman aged 80 or older in good health. J is TRBJ1-1 and V is TRBV20-1, with 7 bases fitting TRBD1. The CDR3 here is CTYTGDRNTEAFF. DNA of the CDR3: TGCACCTACACAGGGGACCGAAACACTGAAGCTTTCTTT.